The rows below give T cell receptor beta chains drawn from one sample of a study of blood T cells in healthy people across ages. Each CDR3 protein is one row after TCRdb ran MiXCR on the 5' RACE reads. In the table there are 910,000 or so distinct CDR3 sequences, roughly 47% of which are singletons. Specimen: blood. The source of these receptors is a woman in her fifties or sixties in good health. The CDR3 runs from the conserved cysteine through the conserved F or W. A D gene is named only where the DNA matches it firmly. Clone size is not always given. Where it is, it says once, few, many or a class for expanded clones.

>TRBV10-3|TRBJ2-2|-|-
CAITGHPNTGELFF
TGTGCCATCACTGGACACCCGAACACCGGGGAGCTGTTTTTT
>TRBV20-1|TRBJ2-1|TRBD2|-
CSARVAGVKNEQFF
TGCAGTGCTAGAGTAGCGGGAGTGAAAAATGAGCAGTTCTTC
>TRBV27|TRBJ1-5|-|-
CASSPYSGSNQPQHF
TGTGCCAGCAGTCCATACAGTGGTAGCAATCAGCCCCAGCATTTT
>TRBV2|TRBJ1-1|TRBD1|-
CASSGQGMNTEAFF
TGTGCCAGCAGCGGACAGGGTATGAACACTGAAGCTTTCTTT
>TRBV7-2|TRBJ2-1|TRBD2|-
CASSLVREGSSEQFF
TGTGCCAGCAGCTTAGTCAGGGAGGGTTCCAGTGAGCAGTTCTTC
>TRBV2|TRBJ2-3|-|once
CASRRRPGHSQYF
TGTGCCAGCCGGAGGAGGCCAGGGCATTCGCAGTATTTT
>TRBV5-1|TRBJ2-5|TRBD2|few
CASSLATGTSGFETQYF
TGCGCCAGCAGCTTGGCCACCGGGACTAGCGGCTTCGAGACCCAGTACTTC
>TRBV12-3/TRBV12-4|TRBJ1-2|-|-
CASTEQGPGAVGYTF
TGTGCCAGCACTGAACAGGGCCCGGGGGCAGTCGGCTACACCTTC
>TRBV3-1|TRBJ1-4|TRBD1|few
CASSLMPGQELFF
TGTGCCAGCAGCCTCATGCCCGGACAGGAACTGTTTTTT
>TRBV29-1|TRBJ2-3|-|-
CSGDPGSGTDTQYF
TGCAGCGGAGATCCCGGTTCCGGCACAGATACGCAGTATTTT
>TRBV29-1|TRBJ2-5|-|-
CSALQATRQETQYF
TGCAGCGCTTTACAGGCAACGAGGCAAGAGACCCAGTACTTC
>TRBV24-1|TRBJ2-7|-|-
CATSDLQSYEQYF
TGTGCCACCAGTGATTTGCAAAGCTACGAGCAGTACTTC
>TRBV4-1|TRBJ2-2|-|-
CASSYWASGAGELFF
TGCGCCAGCAGCTATTGGGCCTCAGGGGCCGGGGAGCTGTTTTTT
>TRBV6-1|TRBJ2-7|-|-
CASKPPGTYEQYF
TGTGCCAGCAAACCCCCAGGCACCTACGAGCAGTACTTC
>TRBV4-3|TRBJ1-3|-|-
CASSQESGNTIYF
TGCGCCAGCAGCCAAGAGTCTGGAAACACCATATATTTT
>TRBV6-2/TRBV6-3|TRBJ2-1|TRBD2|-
CASSYKGLAGNEQFF
TGTGCCAGCAGTTACAAGGGACTAGCGGGAAATGAGCAGTTCTTC
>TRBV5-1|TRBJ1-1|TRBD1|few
CASSRQGGNTEAFF
TGTGCCAGCTCCCGACAGGGAGGGAACACTGAAGCTTTCTTT
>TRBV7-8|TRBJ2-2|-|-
CASSLAPKNTGELFF
TGTGCCAGCAGCTTAGCCCCGAAGAACACCGGGGAGCTGTTTTTT
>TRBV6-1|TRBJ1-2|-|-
CASSEEGARGYGYTF
TGTGCCAGCAGTGAAGAGGGAGCCAGGGGCTATGGCTACACCTTC
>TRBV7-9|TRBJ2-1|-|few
CASVPPITGEQFF
TGTGCCAGCGTTCCGCCAATCACTGGCGAGCAGTTCTTC
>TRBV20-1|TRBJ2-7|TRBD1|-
CSAPYMDRASNEQYF
TGCAGTGCTCCTTATATGGACAGGGCGAGCAACGAGCAGTACTTC
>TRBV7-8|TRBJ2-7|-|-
CVSSSELSSYEQYF
TGTGTCAGCAGCTCCGAACTTAGCTCCTACGAGCAGTACTTC
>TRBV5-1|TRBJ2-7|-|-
CASSWRGGKGYEQYF
TGCGCCAGCAGCTGGAGGGGGGGGAAAGGCTACGAGCAGTACTTC
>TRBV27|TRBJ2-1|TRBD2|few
CASSLAGGPLGEQFF
TGTGCCAGCAGTCTCGCGGGGGGACCACTCGGTGAGCAGTTCTTC
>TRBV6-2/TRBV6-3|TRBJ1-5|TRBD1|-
CASKTGGLQETQHF
TGTGCCAGCAAAACAGGGGGGCTCCAAGAGACCCAGCATTTT
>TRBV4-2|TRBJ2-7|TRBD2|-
CASSQVGTSLGYEQYF
TGTGCCAGCAGCCAAGTAGGGACTAGCCTGGGCTACGAGCAGTACTTC
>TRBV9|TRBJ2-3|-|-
CASSVEDPGDTQYF
TGTGCCAGCAGCGTAGAGGACCCGGGAGATACGCAGTATTTT
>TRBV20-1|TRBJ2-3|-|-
CSARDPQGIVAVAPTDTQYF
TGCAGTGCTAGAGATCCCCAGGGGATCGTCGCGGTCGCTCCCACAGATACGCAGTATTTT
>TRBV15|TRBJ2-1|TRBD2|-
CATSRGAGRESDEQFF
TGTGCCACCAGCAGAGGGGCTGGGCGGGAGAGCGATGAGCAGTTCTTC
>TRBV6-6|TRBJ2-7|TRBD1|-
CASSDTGQAIYEQYF
TGTGCCAGCAGTGACACGGGACAGGCAATCTACGAGCAGTACTTC
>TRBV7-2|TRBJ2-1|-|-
CASSLEYGGEADNEQFF
TGTGCCAGCAGCTTAGAGTATGGCGGGGAGGCGGACAATGAGCAGTTCTTC
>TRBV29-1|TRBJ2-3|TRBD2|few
CSVDGRALGGTDTQYF
TGCAGCGTTGACGGGAGGGCCCTCGGGGGCACAGATACGCAGTATTTT
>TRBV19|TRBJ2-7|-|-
CASITERDSSYEQYF
TGTGCCAGTATCACTGAGCGGGACAGCTCCTACGAGCAGTACTTC
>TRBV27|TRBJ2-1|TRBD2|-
CASSLLAEGNEQFF
TGTGCCAGCAGTTTGCTAGCGGAGGGGAATGAGCAGTTCTTC
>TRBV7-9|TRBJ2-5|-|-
CASSFGGRGCNEQYF
TGTGCCAGCAGCTTCGGTGGGAGGGGGTGCAATGAGCAGTACTTC
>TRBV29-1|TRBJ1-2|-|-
CSVAAGANYGYTF
TGCAGCGTTGCGGCAGGGGCAAACTATGGCTACACCTTC
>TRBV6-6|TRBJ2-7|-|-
CASSYPHTYEQYF
TGTGCCAGCAGTTACCCACACACCTACGAGCAGTACTTC
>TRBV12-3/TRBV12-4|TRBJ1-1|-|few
CASSLAFPSVNTEAFF
TGTGCCAGCAGTTTAGCGTTCCCTTCGGTGAACACTGAAGCTTTCTTT
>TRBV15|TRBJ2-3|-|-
CATSRDNGDTQYF
TGTGCCACCAGCAGAGATAACGGAGATACGCAGTATTTT
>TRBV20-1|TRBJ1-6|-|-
CSASSPNSPLHF
TGCAGTGCTAGTTCCCCTAATTCACCCCTCCACTTT
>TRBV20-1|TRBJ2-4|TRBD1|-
CSARQGSGNIQYF
TGCAGTGCACGACAGGGGTCGGGAAACATTCAGTACTTC
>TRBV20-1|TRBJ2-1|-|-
CSARAAVTYNEQFF
TGCAGTGCTAGAGCCGCCGTAACCTACAATGAGCAGTTCTTC